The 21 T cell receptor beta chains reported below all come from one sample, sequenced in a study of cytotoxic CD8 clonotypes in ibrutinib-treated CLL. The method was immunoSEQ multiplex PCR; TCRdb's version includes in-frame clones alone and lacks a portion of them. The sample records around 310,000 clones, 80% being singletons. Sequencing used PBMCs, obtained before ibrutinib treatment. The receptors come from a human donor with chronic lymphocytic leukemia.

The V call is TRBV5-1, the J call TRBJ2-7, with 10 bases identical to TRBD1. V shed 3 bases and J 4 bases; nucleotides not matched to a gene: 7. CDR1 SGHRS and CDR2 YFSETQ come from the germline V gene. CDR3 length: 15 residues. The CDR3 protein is CASSWGTGENYEQYF. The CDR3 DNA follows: TGCGCCAGCAGCTGGGGGACAGGGGAGAATTACGAGCAGTACTTC. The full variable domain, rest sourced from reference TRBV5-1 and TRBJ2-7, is KAGVTQTPRYLIKTRGQQVTLSCSPISGHRSVSWYQQTPGQGLQFLFEYFSETQRNKGNFPGRFSGRQFSNSRSEMNVSTLELGDSALYLCASSWGTGENYEQYFGPGTRLTVT.

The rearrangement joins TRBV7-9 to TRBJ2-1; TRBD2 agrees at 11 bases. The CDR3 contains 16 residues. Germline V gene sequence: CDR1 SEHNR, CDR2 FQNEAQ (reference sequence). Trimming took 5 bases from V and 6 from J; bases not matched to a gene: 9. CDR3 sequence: CASSLSLAGGRNEQFF. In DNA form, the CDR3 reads TGTGCCAGCAGCCTTAGTTTAGCGGGAGGGCGCAATGAGCAGTTCTTC.

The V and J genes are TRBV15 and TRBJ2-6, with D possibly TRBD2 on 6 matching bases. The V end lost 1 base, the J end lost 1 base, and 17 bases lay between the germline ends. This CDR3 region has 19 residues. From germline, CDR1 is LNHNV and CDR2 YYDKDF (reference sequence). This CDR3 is CATSRGLGGPGSGANVLTF. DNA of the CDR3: TGTGCCACCAGCAGAGGACTGGGGGGTCCGGGTTCTGGGGCCAACGTCCTGACTTTC.

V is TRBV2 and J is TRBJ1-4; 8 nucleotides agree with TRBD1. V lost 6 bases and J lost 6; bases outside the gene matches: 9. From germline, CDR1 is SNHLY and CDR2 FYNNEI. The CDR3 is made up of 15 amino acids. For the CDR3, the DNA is TGTGCCAGCAGACGGACAGGGCAAGGTCATGAAAAACTGTTTTTT. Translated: CASRRTGQGHEKLFF.

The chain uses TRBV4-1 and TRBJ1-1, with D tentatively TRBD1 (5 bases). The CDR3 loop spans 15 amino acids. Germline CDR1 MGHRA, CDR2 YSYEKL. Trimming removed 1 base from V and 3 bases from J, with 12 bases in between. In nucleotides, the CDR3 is TGCGCCAGCAGCCAAGGGGTCAGGGCGGACACTGAAGCTTTCTTT. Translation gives CASSQGVRADTEAFF.

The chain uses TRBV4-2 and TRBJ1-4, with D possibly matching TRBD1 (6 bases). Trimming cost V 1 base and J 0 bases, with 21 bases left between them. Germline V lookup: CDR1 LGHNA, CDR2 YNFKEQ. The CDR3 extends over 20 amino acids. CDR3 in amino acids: CASSQGTHGTITATNEKLFF. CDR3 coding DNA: TGTGCCAGCAGCCAAGGGACTCACGGGACAATCACCGCAACTAATGAAAAACTGTTTTTT.

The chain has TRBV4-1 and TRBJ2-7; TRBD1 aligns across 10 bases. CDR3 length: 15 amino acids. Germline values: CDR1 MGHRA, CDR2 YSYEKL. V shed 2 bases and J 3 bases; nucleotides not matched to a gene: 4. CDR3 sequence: CASSQRTGGNYEQYF. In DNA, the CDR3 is TGCGCCAGCAGCCAACGGACAGGGGGTAACTACGAGCAGTACTTC.

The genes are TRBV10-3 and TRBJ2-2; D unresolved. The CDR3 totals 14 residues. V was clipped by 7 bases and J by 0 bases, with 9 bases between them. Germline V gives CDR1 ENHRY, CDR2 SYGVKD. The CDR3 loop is CAIMAATNTGELFF. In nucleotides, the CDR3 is TGTGCCATCATGGCGGCGACGAACACCGGGGAGCTGTTTTTT.

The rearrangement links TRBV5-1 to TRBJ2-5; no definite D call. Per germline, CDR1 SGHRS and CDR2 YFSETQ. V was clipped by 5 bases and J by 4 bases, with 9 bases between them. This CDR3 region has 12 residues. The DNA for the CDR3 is TGCGCCAGCAGTCCTAACAGAGAGACCCAGTACTTC. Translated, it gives CASSPNRETQYF.

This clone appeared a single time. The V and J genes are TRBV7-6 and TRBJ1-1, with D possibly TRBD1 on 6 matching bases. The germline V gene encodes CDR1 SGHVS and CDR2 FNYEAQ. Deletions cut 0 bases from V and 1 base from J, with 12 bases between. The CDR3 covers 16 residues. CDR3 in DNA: TGTGCCAGCAGCTTAGCGTTGGCAGGGGCGAACACTGAAGCTTTCTTT. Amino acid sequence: CASSLALAGANTEAFF.

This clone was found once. CDR3: CASSDITGGNNEQFF. The CDR3 nucleotides are TGTGCCAGCAGTGATATAACAGGGGGGAACAATGAGCAGTTCTTC. The chain uses TRBV2 and TRBJ2-1, with TRBD1 matching over 8 bases. CDR1 SNHLY and CDR2 FYNNEI come from the germline V gene. The J segment lost 5 bases and the V segment lost 3 bases, leaving 6 bases of the junction unmatched. This CDR3 has 15 residues.

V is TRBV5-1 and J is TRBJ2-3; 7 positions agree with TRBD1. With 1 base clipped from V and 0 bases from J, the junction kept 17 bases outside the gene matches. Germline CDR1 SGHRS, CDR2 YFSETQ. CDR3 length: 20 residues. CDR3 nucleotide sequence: TGCGCCAGCAGCTTGTATCCCCCGGGTAGGGGGCCGTCTAGCACAGATACGCAGTATTTT. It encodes CASSLYPPGRGPSSTDTQYF.

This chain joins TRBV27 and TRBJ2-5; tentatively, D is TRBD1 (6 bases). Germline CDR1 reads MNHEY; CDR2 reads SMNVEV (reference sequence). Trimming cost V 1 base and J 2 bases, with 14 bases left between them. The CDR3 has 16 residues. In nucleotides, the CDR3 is TGTGCCAGCAGTTTATTTACCCTACAGGGTCAAGAGACCCAGTACTTC. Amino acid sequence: CASSLFTLQGQETQYF.

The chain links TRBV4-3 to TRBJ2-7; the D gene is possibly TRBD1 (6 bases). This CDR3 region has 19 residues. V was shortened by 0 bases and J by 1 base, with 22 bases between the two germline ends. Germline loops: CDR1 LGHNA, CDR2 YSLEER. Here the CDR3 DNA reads TGCGCCAGCAGCCAAGAGCCCCCTGGTTGGCAGGGGTTGTCCTACGAGCAGTACTTC. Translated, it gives CASSQEPPGWQGLSYEQYF.

The CDR3 reads CASSDMGIGTDTQYF. The CDR3 bases are TGTGCCAGCAGTGACATGGGGATTGGCACAGATACGCAGTATTTT. V gene TRBV25-1 combines with J gene TRBJ2-3; unclear D gene. The CDR3 has 15 amino acids. Germline loops: CDR1 MGHDK, CDR2 SYGVNS. Trimming pared 3 bases from V and 1 base from J, leaving 11 bases between.

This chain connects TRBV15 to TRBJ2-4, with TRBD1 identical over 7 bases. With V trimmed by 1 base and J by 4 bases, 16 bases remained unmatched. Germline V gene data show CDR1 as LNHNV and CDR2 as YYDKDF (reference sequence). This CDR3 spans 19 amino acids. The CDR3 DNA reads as TGTGCCACCAGCAGAGTCGGGACAGTTGGTCTTCGGCTAAAAAACATTCAGTACTTC. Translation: CATSRVGTVGLRLKNIQYF.

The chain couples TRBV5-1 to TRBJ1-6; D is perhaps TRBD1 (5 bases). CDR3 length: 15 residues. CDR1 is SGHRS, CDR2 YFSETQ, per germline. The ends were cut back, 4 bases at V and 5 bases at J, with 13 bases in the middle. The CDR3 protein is CASSTEGAHNSPLHF. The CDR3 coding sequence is TGCGCCAGCAGCACGGAAGGGGCGCATAATTCACCCCTCCACTTT.

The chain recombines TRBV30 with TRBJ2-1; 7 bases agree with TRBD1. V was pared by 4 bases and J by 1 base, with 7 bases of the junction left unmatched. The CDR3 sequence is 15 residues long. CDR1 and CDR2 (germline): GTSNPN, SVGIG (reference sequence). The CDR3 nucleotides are TGTGCCTGGACTCCCAGGGGGTTTTCCTACAATGAGCAGTTCTTC. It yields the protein CAWTPRGFSYNEQFF.

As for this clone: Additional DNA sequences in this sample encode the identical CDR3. CDR3 in amino acids: CASSLSRGNTEAFF. In DNA, the CDR3 is TGTGCCAGCAGTTTAAGCAGGGGCAACACTGAAGCTTTCTTT. This rearrangement joins TRBV27 to TRBJ1-1; the D gene is possibly TRBD1 (6 bases). The ends were cut back, 2 bases at V and 2 bases at J, with 9 bases in the middle. The CDR3 extends over 14 amino acids. CDR1 is MNHEY, CDR2 SMNVEV, per germline (reference sequence).

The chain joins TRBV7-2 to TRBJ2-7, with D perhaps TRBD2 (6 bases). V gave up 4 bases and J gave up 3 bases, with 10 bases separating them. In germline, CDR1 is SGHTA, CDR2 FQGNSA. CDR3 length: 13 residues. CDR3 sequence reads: CASSSPRDYEQYF. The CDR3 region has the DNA TGTGCCAGCAGCTCCCCGCGGGACTACGAGCAGTACTTC.

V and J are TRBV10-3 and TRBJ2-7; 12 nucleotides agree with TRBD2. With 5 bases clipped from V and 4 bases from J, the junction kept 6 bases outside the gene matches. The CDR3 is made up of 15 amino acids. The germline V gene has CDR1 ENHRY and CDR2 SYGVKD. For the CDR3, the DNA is TGTGCCATCAGTCAGGCTAGCGGGAGGGGGTACGAGCAGTACTTC. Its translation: CAISQASGRGYEQYF.